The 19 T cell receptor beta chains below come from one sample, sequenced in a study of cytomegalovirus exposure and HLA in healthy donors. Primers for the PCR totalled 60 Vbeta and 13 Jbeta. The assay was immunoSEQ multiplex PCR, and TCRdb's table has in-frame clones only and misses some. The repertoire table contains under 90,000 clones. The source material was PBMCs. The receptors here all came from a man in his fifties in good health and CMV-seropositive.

DNA of the CDR3: TGTGCCAGCAGCCCCCCCTGGGGGCGGCTCACAGATACGCAGTATTTT. Its protein product is CASSPPWGRLTDTQYF. The V call is TRBV28, the J call TRBJ2-3; possibly TRBD1 for D (6 bases). Trimming shortened V by 6 bases and J by 2 bases, and 18 bases separated the two germline ends. The CDR3 has 16 amino acids. Germline lookup yields CDR1 MDHEN and CDR2 SYDVKM. The full variable domain, rest sourced from reference TRBV28 and TRBJ2-3, is DVKVTQSSRYLVKRTGEKVFLECVQDMDHENMFWYRQDPGLGLRLIYFSYDVKMKEKGDIPEGYSVSREKKERFSLILESASTNQTSMYLCASSPPWGRLTDTQYFGPGTRLTVL.

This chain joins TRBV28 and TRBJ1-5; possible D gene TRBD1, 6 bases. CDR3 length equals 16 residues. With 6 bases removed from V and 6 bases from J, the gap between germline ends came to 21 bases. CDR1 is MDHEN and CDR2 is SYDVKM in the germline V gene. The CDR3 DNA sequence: TGTGCCAGCAGCTCCACAGGGATGAGTAGTAGTCAGCCCCAGCATTTT. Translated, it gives CASSSTGMSSSQPQHF.

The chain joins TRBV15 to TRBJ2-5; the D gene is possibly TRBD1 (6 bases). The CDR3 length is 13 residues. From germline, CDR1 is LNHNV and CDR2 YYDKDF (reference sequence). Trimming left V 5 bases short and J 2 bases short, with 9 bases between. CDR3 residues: CATSGGVQETQYF. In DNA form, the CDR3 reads TGTGCCACCAGCGGGGGCGTTCAAGAGACCCAGTACTTC. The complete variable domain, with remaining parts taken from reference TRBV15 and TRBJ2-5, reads DAMVIQNPRYQVTQFGKPVTLSCSQTLNHNVMYWYQQKSSQAPKLLFHYYDKDFNNEADTPDNFQSRRPNTSFCFLDIRSPGLGDTAMYLCATSGGVQETQYFGPGTRLLVL.

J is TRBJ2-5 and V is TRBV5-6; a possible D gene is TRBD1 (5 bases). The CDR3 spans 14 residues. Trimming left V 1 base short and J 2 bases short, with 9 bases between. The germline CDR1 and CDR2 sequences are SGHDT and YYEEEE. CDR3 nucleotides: TGTGCCAGCAGCTTGAACAGGAGACAAGAGACCCAGTACTTC. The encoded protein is CASSLNRRQETQYF.

CDR3 region: CASSPLQGEANEKLFF. As DNA, the CDR3 is TGTGCCAGCTCACCCCTCCAGGGGGAGGCTAATGAAAAACTGTTTTTT. This rearrangement joins TRBV18 to TRBJ1-4; TRBD1 matches 7 bases. The germline CDR1 and CDR2 sequences are KGHSH and LQKENI. This CDR3 spans 16 amino acids. Unmatched junction bases numbered 7, after V lost 3 bases and J lost 3 bases.

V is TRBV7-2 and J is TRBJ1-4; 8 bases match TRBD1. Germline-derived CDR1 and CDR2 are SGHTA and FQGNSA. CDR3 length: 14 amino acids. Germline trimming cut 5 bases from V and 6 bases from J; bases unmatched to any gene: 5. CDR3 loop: CASSPQGEDEKLFF. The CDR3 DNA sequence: TGTGCCAGCAGCCCACAGGGGGAGGATGAAAAACTGTTTTTT.

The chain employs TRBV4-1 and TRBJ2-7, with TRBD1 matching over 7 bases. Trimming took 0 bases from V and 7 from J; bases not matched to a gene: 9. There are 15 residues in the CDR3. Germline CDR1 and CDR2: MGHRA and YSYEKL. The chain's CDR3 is CASSQEVGRGREQYV. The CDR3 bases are TGCGCCAGCAGCCAAGAAGTGGGCAGGGGGAGAGAGCAGTACGTC.

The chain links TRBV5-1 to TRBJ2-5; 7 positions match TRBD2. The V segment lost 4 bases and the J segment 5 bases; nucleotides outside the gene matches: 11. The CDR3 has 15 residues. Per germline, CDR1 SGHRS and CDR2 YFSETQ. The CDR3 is CASSPGERGGETQYF. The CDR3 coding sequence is TGCGCCAGCAGCCCCGGAGAGCGGGGTGGGGAGACCCAGTACTTC. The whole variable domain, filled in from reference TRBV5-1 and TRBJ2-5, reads KAGVTQTPRYLIKTRGQQVTLSCSPISGHRSVSWYQQTPGQGLQFLFEYFSETQRNKGNFPGRFSGRQFSNSRSEMNVSTLELGDSALYLCASSPGERGGETQYFGPGTRLLVL.

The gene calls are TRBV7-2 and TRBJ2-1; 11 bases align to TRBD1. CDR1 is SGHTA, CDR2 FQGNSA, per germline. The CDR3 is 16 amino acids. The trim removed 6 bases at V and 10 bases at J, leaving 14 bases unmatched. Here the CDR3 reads CASSSLTGQGAREQFF. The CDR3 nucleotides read TGTGCCAGCAGTTCACTCACCGGACAGGGGGCAAGAGAGCAGTTCTTC.

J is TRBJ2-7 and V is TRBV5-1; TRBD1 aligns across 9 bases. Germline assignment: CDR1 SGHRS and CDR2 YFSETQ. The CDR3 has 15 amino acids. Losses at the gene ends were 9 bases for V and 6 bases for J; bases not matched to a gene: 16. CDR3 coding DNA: TGCGCCACCTCTCGAACACAGGGGGCTCCGGGCGAGCAGTACTTC. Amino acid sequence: CATSRTQGAPGEQYF.

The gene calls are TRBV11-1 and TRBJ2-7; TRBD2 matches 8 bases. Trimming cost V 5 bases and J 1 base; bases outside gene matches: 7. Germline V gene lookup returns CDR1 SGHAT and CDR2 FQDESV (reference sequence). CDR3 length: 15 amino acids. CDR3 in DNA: TGTGCCAGCAGCCGAGCGGCTAGCGGGTCCTACGAGCAGTACGTC. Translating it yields CASSRAASGSYEQYV.

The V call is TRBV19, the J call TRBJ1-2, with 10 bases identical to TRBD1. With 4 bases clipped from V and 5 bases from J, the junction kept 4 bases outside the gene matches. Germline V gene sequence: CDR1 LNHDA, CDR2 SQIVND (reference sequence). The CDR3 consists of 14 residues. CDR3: CASSTGTGVYGYTF. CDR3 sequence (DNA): TGTGCCAGTAGTACGGGGACAGGGGTTTATGGCTACACCTTC.

For the CDR3, the DNA is TGTGCCTGGAGTCCTCCAGCGGGGGTTAGGGACACTGAAGCTTTCTTT. It encodes CAWSPPAGVRDTEAFF. The rearrangement joins TRBV30 to TRBJ1-1; D is possibly TRBD1 (5 bases). This CDR3 has 16 residues. Trimming cost V 2 bases and J 3 bases, with 19 bases left between them. Germline values: CDR1 GTSNPN, CDR2 SVGIG (reference sequence).

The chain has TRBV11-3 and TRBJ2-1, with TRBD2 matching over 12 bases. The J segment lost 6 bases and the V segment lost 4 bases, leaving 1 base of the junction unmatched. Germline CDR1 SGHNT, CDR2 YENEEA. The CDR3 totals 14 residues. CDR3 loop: CASSWGLAGNEQFF. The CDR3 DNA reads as TGTGCCAGCAGCTGGGGACTAGCGGGCAATGAGCAGTTCTTC.

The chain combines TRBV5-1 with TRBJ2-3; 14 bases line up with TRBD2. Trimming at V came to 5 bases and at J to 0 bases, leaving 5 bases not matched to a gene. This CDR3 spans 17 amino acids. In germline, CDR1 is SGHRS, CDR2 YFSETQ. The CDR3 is CASRGLAGATSTDTQYF. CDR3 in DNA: TGCGCCAGCAGGGGACTAGCGGGGGCTACGAGCACAGATACGCAGTATTTT.

The DNA of the CDR3 is TGTGCCAGCAGTTACTCGATTAGGCAGGGGTATGGCTACACCTTC. Protein: CASSYSIRQGYGYTF. The chain uses TRBV6-5 and TRBJ1-2, with D tentatively TRBD1 (6 bases). The CDR3 totals 15 residues. V lost 0 bases to trimming and J lost 5 bases, with 13 bases between them. CDR1 and CDR2 (germline): MNHEY, SVGAGI.

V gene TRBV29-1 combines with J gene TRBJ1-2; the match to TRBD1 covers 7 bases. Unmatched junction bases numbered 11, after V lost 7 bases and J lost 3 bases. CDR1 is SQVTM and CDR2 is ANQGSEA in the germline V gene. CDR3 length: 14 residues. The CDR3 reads CSAGGLGQYYGYTF. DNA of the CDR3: TGCAGCGCCGGGGGCTTGGGACAGTACTATGGCTACACCTTC.

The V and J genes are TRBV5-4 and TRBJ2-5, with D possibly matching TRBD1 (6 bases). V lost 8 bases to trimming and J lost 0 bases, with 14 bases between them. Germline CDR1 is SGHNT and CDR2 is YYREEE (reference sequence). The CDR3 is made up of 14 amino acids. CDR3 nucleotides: TGTGCCAGTACGATACAGGGAAACCAAGAGACCCAGTACTTC. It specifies CASTIQGNQETQYF.

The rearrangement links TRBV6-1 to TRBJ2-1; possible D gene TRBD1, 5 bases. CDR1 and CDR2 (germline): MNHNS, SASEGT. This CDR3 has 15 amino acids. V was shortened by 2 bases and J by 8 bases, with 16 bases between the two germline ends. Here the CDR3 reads CASSEPQGMFYEQFF. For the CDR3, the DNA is TGTGCCAGCAGTGAACCCCAGGGTATGTTCTATGAGCAGTTCTTC.